This T cell receptor beta chain was observed in a study of identical twins. The CDR3 loop spans 15 amino acids. Trimming left V 3 bases short and J 8 bases short, with 16 bases between. Germline V CDR1 and CDR2: MNHEY, SMNVEV (reference sequence). From the 5' RACE reads, TCRdb called clonotypes with MiXCR, one entry per CDR3 protein. The data show about 390,000 distinct CDR3 sequences, roughly 10% seen once. This clonotype has more than one count but fewer than ten. The source is a woman in her 50s in good health. The specimen sequenced was naive T cells sorted from blood. The chain employs TRBV27 and TRBJ1-4; D may be TRBD1 (5 bases). The CDR3 DNA reads TGTGCCAGCAGTTTCAGGACGAAAGGGGAAGAAAAACTGTTTTTT. As protein: CASSFRTKGEEKLFF.